This T cell receptor beta chain emerged from a study of control samples from healthy donors and cancer patients. The protocol was immunoSEQ multiplex PCR, while the TCRdb copy is restricted to in-frame clones and leaves out a portion. Of 150,000 to 200,000 clones listed, roughly 91% are singletons. Sequenced: blood. The receptor was derived from a woman aged 25-40 years in good health.

The CDR3 protein is CASSLTPSGSTDTQYF. The DNA for the CDR3 is TGTGCCAGCAGCTTAACCCCTAGCGGGAGCACAGATACGCAGTATTTT. The V and J genes are TRBV7-3 and TRBJ2-3; 8 nucleotides agree with TRBD2. V lost 0 bases, J lost 0 bases, and 2 bases stayed unmatched. Germline V gene lookup returns CDR1 SGHTA and CDR2 FQGTGA. The CDR3 is made up of 16 amino acids.